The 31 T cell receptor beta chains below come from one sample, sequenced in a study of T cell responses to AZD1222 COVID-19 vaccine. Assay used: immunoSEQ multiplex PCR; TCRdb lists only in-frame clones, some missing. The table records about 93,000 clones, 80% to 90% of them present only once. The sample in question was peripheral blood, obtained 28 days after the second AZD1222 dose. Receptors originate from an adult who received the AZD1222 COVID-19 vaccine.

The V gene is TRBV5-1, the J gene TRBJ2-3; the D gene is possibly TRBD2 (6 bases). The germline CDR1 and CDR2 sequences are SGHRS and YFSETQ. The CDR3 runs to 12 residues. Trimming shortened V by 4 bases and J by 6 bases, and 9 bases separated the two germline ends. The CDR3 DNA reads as TGCGCCAGCAGCCCGGGGGTGGATACGCAGTATTTT. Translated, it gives CASSPGVDTQYF.

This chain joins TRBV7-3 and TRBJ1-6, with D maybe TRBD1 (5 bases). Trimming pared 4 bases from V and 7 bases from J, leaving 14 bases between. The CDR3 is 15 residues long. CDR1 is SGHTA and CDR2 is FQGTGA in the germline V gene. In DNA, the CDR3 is TGTGCCAGCAGCTACCCGGGACTAGGAAATTCACCCCTCCACTTT. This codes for CASSYPGLGNSPLHF.

The DNA for the CDR3 is TGCAGTGCCAGTCGACAGGGGGCTAACTCTGAAGCTTTCTTT. Amino acids: CSASRQGANSEAFF. The chain joins TRBV20-1 to TRBJ1-1; 10 bases line up with TRBD1. The CDR3 is 14 amino acids. J was trimmed by 6 bases and V by 6 bases; bases with no gene match: 10. Germline CDR1 reads DFQATT; CDR2 reads SNEGSKA (reference sequence).

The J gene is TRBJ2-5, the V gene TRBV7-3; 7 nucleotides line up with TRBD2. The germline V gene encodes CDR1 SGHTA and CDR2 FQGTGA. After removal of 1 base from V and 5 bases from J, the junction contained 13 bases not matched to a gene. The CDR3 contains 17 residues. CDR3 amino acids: CASSLIPSASGRETQYF. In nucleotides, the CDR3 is TGTGCCAGCAGCTTAATCCCTTCGGCTAGCGGCAGGGAGACCCAGTACTTC.

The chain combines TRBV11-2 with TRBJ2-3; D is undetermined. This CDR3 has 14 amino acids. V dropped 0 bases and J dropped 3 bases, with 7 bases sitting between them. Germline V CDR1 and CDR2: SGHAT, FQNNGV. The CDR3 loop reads CASSLESGTDTQYF. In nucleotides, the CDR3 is TGTGCCAGCAGCTTAGAATCCGGAACAGATACGCAGTATTTT.

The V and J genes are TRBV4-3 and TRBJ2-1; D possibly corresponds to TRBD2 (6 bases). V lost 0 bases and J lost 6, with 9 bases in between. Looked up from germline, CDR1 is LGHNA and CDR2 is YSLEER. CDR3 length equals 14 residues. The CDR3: CASSQEWRANEQFF. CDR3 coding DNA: TGCGCCAGCAGCCAAGAGTGGAGGGCCAATGAGCAGTTCTTC.

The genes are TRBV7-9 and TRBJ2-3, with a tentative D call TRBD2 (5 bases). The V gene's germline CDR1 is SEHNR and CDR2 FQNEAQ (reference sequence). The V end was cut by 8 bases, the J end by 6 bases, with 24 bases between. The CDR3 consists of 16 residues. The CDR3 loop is CASPKAAGRTLDTQYF. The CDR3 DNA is TGTGCCAGCCCGAAGGCGGCGGGTCGCACTCTGGATACGCAGTATTTT.

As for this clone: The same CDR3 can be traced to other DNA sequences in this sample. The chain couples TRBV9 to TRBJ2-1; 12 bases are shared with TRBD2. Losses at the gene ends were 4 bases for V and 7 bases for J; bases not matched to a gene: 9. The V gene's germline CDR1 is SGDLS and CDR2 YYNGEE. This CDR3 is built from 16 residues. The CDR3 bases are TGTGCCAGCAGCCCCGGGCTAGCGGGAGGGCAGAATGAGCAGTTCTTC. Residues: CASSPGLAGGQNEQFF. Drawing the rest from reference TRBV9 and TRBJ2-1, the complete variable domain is DSGVTQTPKHLITATGQRVTLRCSPRSGDLSVYWYQQSLDQGLQFLIQYYNGEERAKGNILERFSAQQFPDLHSELNLSSLELGDSALYFCASSPGLAGGQNEQFFGPGTRLTVL.

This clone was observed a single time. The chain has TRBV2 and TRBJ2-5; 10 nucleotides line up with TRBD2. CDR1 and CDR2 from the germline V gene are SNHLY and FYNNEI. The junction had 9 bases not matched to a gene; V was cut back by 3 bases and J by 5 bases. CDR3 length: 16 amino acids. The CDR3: CASSDLSGGASETQYF. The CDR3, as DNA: TGTGCCAGCAGTGATTTAAGCGGGGGGGCCTCGGAGACCCAGTACTTC.

The CDR3, as DNA: TGTGCCAGTAGTATTAACTCGGACAGGTACAATGAGCAGTTCTTC. Its translation: CASSINSDRYNEQFF. This chain connects TRBV19 to TRBJ2-1; the match to TRBD1 covers 7 bases. The CDR3 is 15 residues long. Germline V lookup: CDR1 LNHDA, CDR2 SQIVND (reference sequence). Trimming cost V 3 bases and J 4 bases; bases outside gene matches: 6.

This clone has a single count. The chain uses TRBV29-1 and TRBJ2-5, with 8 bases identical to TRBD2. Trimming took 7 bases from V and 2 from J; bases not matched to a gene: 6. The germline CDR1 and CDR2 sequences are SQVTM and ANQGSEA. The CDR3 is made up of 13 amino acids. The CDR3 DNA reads TGCAGCGCCGAGCGGGGGCAACAAGAGACCCAGTACTTC. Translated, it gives CSAERGQQETQYF.

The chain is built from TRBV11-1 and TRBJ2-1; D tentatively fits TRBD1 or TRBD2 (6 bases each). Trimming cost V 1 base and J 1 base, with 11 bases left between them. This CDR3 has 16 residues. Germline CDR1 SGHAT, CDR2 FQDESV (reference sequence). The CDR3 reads CASSLGQGTSYNEQFF. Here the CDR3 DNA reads TGTGCCAGCAGCTTAGGTCAGGGGACTTCCTACAATGAGCAGTTCTTC.

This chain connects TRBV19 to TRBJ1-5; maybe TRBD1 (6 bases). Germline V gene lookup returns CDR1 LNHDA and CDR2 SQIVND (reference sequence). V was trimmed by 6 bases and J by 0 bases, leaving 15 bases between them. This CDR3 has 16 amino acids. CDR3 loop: CASSKQGTYSNQPQHF. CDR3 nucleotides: TGTGCCAGTAGCAAACAGGGAACATATAGCAATCAGCCCCAGCATTTT.

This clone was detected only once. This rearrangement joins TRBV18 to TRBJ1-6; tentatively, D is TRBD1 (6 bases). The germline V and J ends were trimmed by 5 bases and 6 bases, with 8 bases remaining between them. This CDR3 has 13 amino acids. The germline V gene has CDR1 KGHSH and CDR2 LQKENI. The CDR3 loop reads CASSWDTNSPLHF. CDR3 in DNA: TGTGCCAGCTCATGGGACACTAATTCACCCCTCCACTTT.

In nucleotides, the CDR3 is TGTGCCTTAAGGAGCGGGAGTAACTACAATGAGCAGTTCTTC. As protein: CALRSGSNYNEQFF. The chain recombines TRBV6-5 with TRBJ2-1, with 8 bases identical to TRBD2. Per the germline V gene, CDR1 is MNHEY and CDR2 is SVGAGI. Unmatched junction bases numbered 9, after V lost 11 bases and J lost 3 bases. The CDR3 extends over 14 amino acids.

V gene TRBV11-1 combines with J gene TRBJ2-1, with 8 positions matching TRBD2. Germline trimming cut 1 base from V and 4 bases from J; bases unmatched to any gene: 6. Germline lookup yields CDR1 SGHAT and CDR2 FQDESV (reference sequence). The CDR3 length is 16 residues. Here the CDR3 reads CASSLESGGSYNEQFF. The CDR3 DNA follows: TGTGCCAGCAGCTTAGAATCGGGGGGGTCGTACAATGAGCAGTTCTTC.

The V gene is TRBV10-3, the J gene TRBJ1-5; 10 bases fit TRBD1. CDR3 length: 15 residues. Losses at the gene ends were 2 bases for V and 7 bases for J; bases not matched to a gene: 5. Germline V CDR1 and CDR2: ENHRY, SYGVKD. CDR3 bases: TGTGCCATCAGTGAGAGACAGGGGGCGGGCCAGCCCCAGCATTTT. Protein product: CAISERQGAGQPQHF.

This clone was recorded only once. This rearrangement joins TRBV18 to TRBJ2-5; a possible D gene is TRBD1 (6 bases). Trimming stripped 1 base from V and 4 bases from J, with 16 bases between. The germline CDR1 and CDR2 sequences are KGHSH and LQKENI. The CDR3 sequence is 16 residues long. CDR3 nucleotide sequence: TGTGCCAGCTCACCACTCTCCGGGACAACTGCAGAGACCCAGTACTTC. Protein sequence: CASSPLSGTTAETQYF.

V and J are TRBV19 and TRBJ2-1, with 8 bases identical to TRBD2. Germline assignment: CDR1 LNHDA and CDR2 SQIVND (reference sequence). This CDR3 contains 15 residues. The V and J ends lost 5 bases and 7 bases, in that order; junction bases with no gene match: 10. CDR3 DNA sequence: TGTGCCAGTAGTCCGGAGCGGGGGCCTTTGAATGAGCAGTTCTTC. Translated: CASSPERGPLNEQFF. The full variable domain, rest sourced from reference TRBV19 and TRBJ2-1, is DGGITQSPKYLFRKEGQNVTLSCEQNLNHDAMYWYRQDPGQGLRLIYYSQIVNDFQKGDIAEGYSVSREKKESFPLTVTSAQKNPTAFYLCASSPERGPLNEQFFGPGTRLTVL.

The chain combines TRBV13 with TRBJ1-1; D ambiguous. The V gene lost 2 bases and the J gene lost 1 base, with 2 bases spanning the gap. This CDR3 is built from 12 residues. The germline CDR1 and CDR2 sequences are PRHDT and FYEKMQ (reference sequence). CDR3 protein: CASSLWNTEAFF. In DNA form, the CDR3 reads TGTGCCAGCAGCTTATGGAACACTGAAGCTTTCTTT.

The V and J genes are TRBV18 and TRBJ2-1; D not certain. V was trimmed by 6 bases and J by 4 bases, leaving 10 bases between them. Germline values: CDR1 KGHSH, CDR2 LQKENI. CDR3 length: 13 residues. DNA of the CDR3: TGTGCCAGCTCCCAAGGATCTTACAATGAGCAGTTCTTC. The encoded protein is CASSQGSYNEQFF. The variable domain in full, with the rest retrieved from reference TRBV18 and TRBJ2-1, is NAGVMQNPRHLVRRRGQEARLRCSPMKGHSHVYWYRQLPEEGLKFMVYLQKENIIDESGMPKERFSAEFPKEGPSILRIQQVVRGDSAAYFCASSQGSYNEQFFGPGTRLTVL.

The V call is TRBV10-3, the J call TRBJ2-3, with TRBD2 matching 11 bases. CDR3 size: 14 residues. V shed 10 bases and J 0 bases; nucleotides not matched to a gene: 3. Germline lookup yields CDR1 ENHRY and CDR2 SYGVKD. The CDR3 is CATGLAESTDTQYF. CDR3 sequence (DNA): TGTGCCACGGGACTAGCGGAGAGCACAGATACGCAGTATTTT.

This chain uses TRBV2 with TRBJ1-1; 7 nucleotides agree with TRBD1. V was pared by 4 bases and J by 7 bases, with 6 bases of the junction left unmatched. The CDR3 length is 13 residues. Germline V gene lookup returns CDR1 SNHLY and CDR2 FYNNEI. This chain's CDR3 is CASSVAGGHEAFF. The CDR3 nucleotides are TGTGCCAGCAGTGTGGCAGGGGGTCATGAAGCTTTCTTT.

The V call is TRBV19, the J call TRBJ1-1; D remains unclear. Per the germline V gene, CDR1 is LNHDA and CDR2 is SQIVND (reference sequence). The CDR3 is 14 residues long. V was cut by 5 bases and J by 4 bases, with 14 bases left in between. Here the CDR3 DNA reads TGTGCCAGTAGTGTGAAGGGTTTGGTCACTGAAGCTTTCTTT. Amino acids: CASSVKGLVTEAFF.

The CDR3 reads CASSVVRKVGQGATNEKLFF. The CDR3, as DNA: TGTGCCAGCAGCGTAGTCCGGAAAGTGGGACAGGGGGCAACTAATGAAAAACTGTTTTTT. The chain uses TRBV9 and TRBJ1-4; TRBD1 aligns across 11 bases. Germline CDR1 SGDLS, CDR2 YYNGEE. CDR3 length: 20 amino acids. J lost 0 bases, V lost 0 bases, and 10 bases had no gene match.

CDR3 loop: CASRRNLDTDTQYF. In nucleotides, the CDR3 is TGTGCCAGCAGGAGAAACTTAGACACAGATACGCAGTATTTT. V usage is TRBV27 and J usage is TRBJ2-3; D is unclear. CDR1 and CDR2 (germline): MNHEY, SMNVEV (reference sequence). CDR3 length: 14 amino acids. The ends were cut back, 6 bases at V and 2 bases at J, with 12 bases in the middle.

Here the CDR3 DNA reads TGCGCCAGCAGCTTGGAGGCTAGCGAGTACCAAGAGACCCAGTACTTC. Translation gives CASSLEASEYQETQYF. The genes are TRBV5-1 and TRBJ2-5, with a possible D match to TRBD2 (6 bases). CDR3 length equals 16 residues. Trimming cost V 0 bases and J 0 bases, with 12 bases left between them. Germline V CDR1 and CDR2: SGHRS, YFSETQ.

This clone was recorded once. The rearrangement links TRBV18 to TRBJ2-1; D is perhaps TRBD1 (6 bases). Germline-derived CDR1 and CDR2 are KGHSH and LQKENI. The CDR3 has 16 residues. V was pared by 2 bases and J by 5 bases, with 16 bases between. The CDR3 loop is CASSPIPPGVNNEQFF. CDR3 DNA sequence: TGTGCCAGCTCACCAATCCCGCCAGGGGTAAACAATGAGCAGTTCTTC. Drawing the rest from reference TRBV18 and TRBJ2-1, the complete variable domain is NAGVMQNPRHLVRRRGQEARLRCSPMKGHSHVYWYRQLPEEGLKFMVYLQKENIIDESGMPKERFSAEFPKEGPSILRIQQVVRGDSAAYFCASSPIPPGVNNEQFFGPGTRLTVL.

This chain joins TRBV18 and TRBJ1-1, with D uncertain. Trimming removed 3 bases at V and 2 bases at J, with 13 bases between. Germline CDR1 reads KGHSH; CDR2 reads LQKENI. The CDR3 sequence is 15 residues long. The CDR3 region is CASSPVFGLNTEAFF. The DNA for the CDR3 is TGTGCCAGCTCACCGGTCTTCGGGCTTAACACTGAAGCTTTCTTT. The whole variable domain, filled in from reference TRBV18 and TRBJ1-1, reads NAGVMQNPRHLVRRRGQEARLRCSPMKGHSHVYWYRQLPEEGLKFMVYLQKENIIDESGMPKERFSAEFPKEGPSILRIQQVVRGDSAAYFCASSPVFGLNTEAFFGQGTRLTVV.

CDR3 sequence reads: CASRLTSYSYNEQFF. For the CDR3, the DNA is TGTGCCAGCAGACTGACTAGCTACTCCTACAATGAGCAGTTCTTC. The V call is TRBV6-5, the J call TRBJ2-1; 7 bases fit TRBD2. The germline CDR1 and CDR2 sequences are MNHEY and SVGAGI. The V gene end was trimmed by 6 bases and the J gene end by 0 bases; junction bases not matched to a gene: 5. This CDR3 comprises 15 residues.

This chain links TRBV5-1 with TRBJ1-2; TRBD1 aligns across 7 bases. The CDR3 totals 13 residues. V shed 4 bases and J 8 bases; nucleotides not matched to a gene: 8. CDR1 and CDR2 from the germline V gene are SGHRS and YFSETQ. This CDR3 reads CASSPGTVRGYTF. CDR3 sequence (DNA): TGCGCCAGCAGCCCAGGGACAGTCAGAGGCTACACCTTC.